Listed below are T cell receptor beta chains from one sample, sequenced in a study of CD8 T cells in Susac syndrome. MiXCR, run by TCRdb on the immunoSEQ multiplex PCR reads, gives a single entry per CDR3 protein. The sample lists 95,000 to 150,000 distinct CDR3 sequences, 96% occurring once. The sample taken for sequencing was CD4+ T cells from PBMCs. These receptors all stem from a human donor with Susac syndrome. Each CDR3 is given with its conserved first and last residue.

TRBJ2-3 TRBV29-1 CSVGTPGQGNVYTQYF
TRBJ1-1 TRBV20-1 CSAPRDLNTEAFF
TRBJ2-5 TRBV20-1 CSASNGVETQYF
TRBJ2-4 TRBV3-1 CASSPRRVTTGTGENIQYF
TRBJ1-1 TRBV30 CAWSSRKNTEAFF
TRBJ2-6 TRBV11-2 CASSLGVRGGPTSGANVLTF
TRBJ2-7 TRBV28 CASSLVGYEQYF
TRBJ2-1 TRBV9 CASSVGTSGRSSYNEQFF
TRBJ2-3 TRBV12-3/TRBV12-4 CASTRTQTDTQYF
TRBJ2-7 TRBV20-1 CSARDQGGGGYEQYF
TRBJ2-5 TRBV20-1 CSASAGTGGRETQYF
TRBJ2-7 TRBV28 CASSPASGGSYEQYF
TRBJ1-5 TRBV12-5 CASGHGESNQPQHF
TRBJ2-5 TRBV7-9 CASSDEETQYF
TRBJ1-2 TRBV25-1 CASSEEQGSPLRGYGYTF
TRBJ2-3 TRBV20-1 CSARGLAGGLVDTQYF
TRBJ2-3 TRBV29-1 CSGATSTDTQYF
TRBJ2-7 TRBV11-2 CASSEPSYEQYF
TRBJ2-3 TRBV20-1 CSPGPPNTDTQYF
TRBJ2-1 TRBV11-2 CASSPRLAGGPVEQFF
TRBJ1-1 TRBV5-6 CASKTGPTGEAFF
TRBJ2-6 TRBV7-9 CASSRTGFLSGANVLTF
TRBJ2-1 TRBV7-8 CASSAQGSYNEQFF
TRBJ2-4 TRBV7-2 CASSLAVGGLIAKNIQYF
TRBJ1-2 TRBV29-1 CSVGSETWYTF
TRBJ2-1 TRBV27 CASSSLTVLAEPYNEQFF
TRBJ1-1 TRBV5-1 CASSLVVTGRYTEAFF
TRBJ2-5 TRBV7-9 CASSARGLAGGEETQYF
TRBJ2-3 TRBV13 CASSFRSTTDTQYF